The clone carrying this T cell receptor (beta chain) appeared a few times. Its specificity is unknown. The sample comes from a study of T-cell memory formation after mild COVID-19. About the study: In these data, TCR clusters were largely donor specific.

TCRdb itself ran the 5' RACE reads through MiXCR, one entry per CDR3 protein. The sample has 200,000 or so distinct CDR3 sequences, around 16% seen once. Study-wide results and limits: Those CD4+ clones that contracted were mainly in CM and EM (CD8+ ones in EMRA). The SARS-CoV-2 specificity of second-wave clones reaching peak at day 37 remained unverified. Clones that shrank (day 15 to 85) were balanced CD4/CD8, whereas later expanders leaned CD4+.

The CDR3 has 14 amino acids. Per the germline V gene, CDR1 is DFQATT and CDR2 is SNEGSKA (reference sequence). The V gene end was trimmed by 5 bases and the J gene end by 7 bases; junction bases not matched to a gene: 5. The rearrangement links TRBV20-1 to TRBJ2-1, with 13 positions matching TRBD2. The origin of this receptor is an adult woman who had mild COVID-19 (a few samples of this study predate the infection). Cell type and time point are not known. The source material was PBMCs or a T cell subset sorted from them (not recorded which). CDR3 residues: CSALGLAGRNEQFF. CDR3 DNA: TGCAGTGCTTTGGGACTAGCGGGACGTAATGAGCAGTTCTTC.